This T cell receptor beta chain originates from a study of STAT5B mutations in CD4+ large granular lymphocyte leukemia. With 4 bases clipped from V and 3 bases from J, the junction kept 17 bases outside the gene matches. The CDR3 is 19 amino acids. Germline lookup yields CDR1 MNHNS and CDR2 SASEGT. Bead-separated CD4+, CD4+CD8+, CD57+ or CD56+ fractions, or PBMC, were used. Original processing methods: The detection floor for productive clonotype frequency was 2.59 x 10-5. Measured with immunoSEQ multiplex PCR; TCRdb has only the in-frame clones, and not every one. V, J and clone size reflect that table, while D and trimming were determined from the DNA. The profile shows fewer than 5,000 clones, around three quarters of them singletons.

The source is a man between 65 and 85 years old with CD4+ T-cell large granular lymphocyte leukemia. Sequencing input: PBMCs. The gene calls are TRBV6-1 and TRBJ2-7; 11 nucleotides match TRBD2. The CDR3 sequence is CASSGHLSGRVRTHYEQYF. In DNA, the CDR3 is TGTGCCAGCAGTGGTCACCTTAGCGGGAGGGTCCGCACTCACTACGAGCAGTACTTC.